This T cell receptor beta chain came from a study of Ad26.COV2.S vaccination and SARS-CoV-2 variants. Findings and caveats of the study: Ad26.COV2.S recipients had broader spike-specific TCRs (P = 0.0014).

CDR1 SGHRS and CDR2 YFSETQ come from the germline V gene. This CDR3 is 15 amino acids long. V lost 4 bases, J lost 0 bases, and 11 bases lay in between. Clones were sequenced by immunoSEQ multiplex PCR, and TCRdb holds only the in-frame ones, with some missing. The sample holds about 440,000 clones, 90% seen once. The treatment denotes: roughly 20 received Ad26.COV2.S at low or high dose, single or two shots; 5 received placebo; per-sample allocation not given. Vaccine and placebo recipients were sampled on day 63 after the first injection. A remark on this clone: Its antigen is currently unknown. This sample also contains other DNA sequences that code for the same CDR3.

V and J are TRBV5-1 and TRBJ2-1; TRBD1 or TRBD2 may be the D gene (5 bases each). This sequence originates from a person between 18 and 60 years old who received the Ad26.COV2.S COVID-19 vaccine or a placebo. Sequencing used peripheral blood, obtained in a trial of Ad26.COV2.S vaccine versus placebo. CDR3 bases: TGCGCCAGCAGCCGGGACGGCTCCTCCTACAATGAGCAGTTCTTC. Protein sequence: CASSRDGSSYNEQFF.